Following are 12 T cell receptor beta chains from one sample sequenced in a study of blood T cell repertoires in COVID-19. The method was immunoSEQ multiplex PCR; TCRdb's version includes in-frame clones alone and lacks a portion of them. The repertoire includes about 69,000 clones, around 90% of them detected once, and about 5% sits in the top ten. The sequenced sample was peripheral blood. The receptors were gathered from a middle-aged man with acute or convalescent COVID-19.

V gene TRBV7-8 combines with J gene TRBJ2-7, with 8 bases aligning to TRBD1. The CDR3 runs to 15 residues. Unmatched junction bases numbered 12, after V lost 5 bases and J lost 6 bases. The germline V gene has CDR1 SGHVS and CDR2 FQNEAQ. CDR3 nucleotides: TGTGCCAGCAGCAAAATAATCGAGACAGGGGTCGAGCAGTACTTC. Translated: CASSKIIETGVEQYF.

This chain uses TRBV14 with TRBJ2-5, with 12 bases matching TRBD2. CDR1 and CDR2 from the germline V gene are SGHDN and FVKESK. V was clipped by 3 bases and J by 4 bases; unmatched bases: 0. The CDR3 has 14 residues. CDR3 amino acids: CASSQGLAGETQYF. In DNA, the CDR3 is TGTGCCAGCAGCCAGGGACTAGCGGGAGAGACCCAGTACTTC.

The CDR3 DNA is TGTGCCAGCAGCCCCAGGGTATCCGGGGAGCTGTTTTTT. This gives the protein CASSPRVSGELFF. The rearrangement uses TRBV6-2 or TRBV6-3 and TRBJ2-2, with D perhaps matching TRBD1 (5 bases). The V gene lost 6 bases and the J gene lost 6 bases, with 11 bases spanning the gap. CDR3 length equals 13 residues. The germline CDR1 and CDR2 sequences are MNHEY and SVGEGT.

The chain couples TRBV4-1 to TRBJ1-2; D gene uncertain. This CDR3 is 13 amino acids long. Germline V CDR1 and CDR2: MGHRA, YSYEKL. Deletions cut 5 bases from V and 5 bases from J, with 12 bases between. CDR3 sequence: CASSMQPGYGYTF. DNA of the CDR3: TGCGCCAGCAGCATGCAGCCGGGTTATGGCTACACCTTC.

V gene TRBV19 combines with J gene TRBJ1-1; 11 bases are shared with TRBD1. V dropped 5 bases and J dropped 4; count of bases not matched to a gene: 3. There are 14 residues in the CDR3. Germline values: CDR1 LNHDA, CDR2 SQIVND (reference sequence). In DNA form, the CDR3 reads TGTGCCAGTAGTTACGGGACAGGGGGCACTGAAGCTTTCTTT. It specifies CASSYGTGGTEAFF.

The chain recombines TRBV5-6 with TRBJ2-1; a possible D gene is TRBD2 (6 bases). In germline, CDR1 is SGHDT, CDR2 YYEEEE. The V and J ends lost 3 bases and 12 bases respectively, with 16 bases between them. This CDR3 is built from 13 residues. CDR3 sequence (DNA): TGTGCCAGCAGCTCCCGTGATAGCGGTAGGCAGTTCTTC. Translation gives CASSSRDSGRQFF.

CDR3: CASSSGTGPYNEQFF. CDR3 nucleotides: TGTGCCAGCAGCTCGGGGACAGGCCCGTACAATGAGCAGTTCTTC. The chain uses TRBV11-2 and TRBJ2-1; 8 bases are a match to TRBD1. Trimming took 4 bases from V and 4 from J; bases not matched to a gene: 6. The CDR3 totals 15 residues. Germline V gene sequence: CDR1 SGHAT, CDR2 FQNNGV.

This rearrangement joins TRBV18 to TRBJ1-3; 9 positions agree with TRBD1. The CDR3 runs to 17 residues. V lost 3 bases and J lost 2; bases outside the gene matches: 8. The germline V gene has CDR1 KGHSH and CDR2 LQKENI. The DNA of the CDR3 is TGTGCCAGCTCACCCCGGGGACAGGGACTGGCTGGAAACACCATATATTTT. As protein: CASSPRGQGLAGNTIYF.

The rearrangement uses TRBV9 and TRBJ2-1; D unresolved. Trimming shortened V by 3 bases and J by 4 bases, and 11 bases separated the two germline ends. This CDR3 has 14 residues. In germline, CDR1 is SGDLS, CDR2 YYNGEE. The CDR3 loop is CASSARGQYNEQFF. CDR3 DNA: TGTGCCAGCAGCGCCAGAGGCCAGTACAATGAGCAGTTCTTC.

This chain links TRBV6-2 or TRBV6-3 with TRBJ2-2; weak D call: TRBD2 (6 bases). Trimming stripped 6 bases from V and 17 bases from J, with 22 bases between. Germline-derived CDR1 and CDR2 are MNHEY and SVGEGT. CDR3 length: 13 amino acids. CDR3 sequence: CASSPLKVGGAFF. The CDR3 region has the DNA TGTGCCAGCAGCCCTCTGAAGGTGGGGGGAGCTTTTTTT.

This clone was seen once. The chain carries TRBV19 and TRBJ2-3; TRBD2 matches 10 bases. The ends lost 5 bases at V and 0 bases at J; junction bases unmatched: 8. The CDR3 sequence is 17 residues long. Germline V gene sequence: CDR1 LNHDA, CDR2 SQIVND (reference sequence). The CDR3: CASSSRLAGASTDTQYF. The CDR3 region has the DNA TGTGCCAGTAGTTCCCGGCTAGCGGGAGCGAGCACAGATACGCAGTATTTT.

This sequence joins TRBV5-4 and TRBJ2-7; weak D call: TRBD2 (5 bases). CDR3 size: 15 residues. Germline CDR1 and CDR2: SGHNT and YYREEE (reference sequence). Trimming cost V 4 bases and J 0 bases, with 14 bases left between them. CDR3 residues: CASSLATMGSYEQYF. In nucleotides, the CDR3 is TGTGCCAGCAGCCTGGCGACTATGGGCTCCTACGAGCAGTACTTC.